Shown below are 18 T cell receptor beta chains from a single sample sequenced in a study of T cells in localized non-small cell lung cancer. The method was immunoSEQ multiplex PCR; TCRdb's version includes in-frame clones alone and lacks a portion of them. The sample lists around 40,000 clones, about 88% occurring once. The sample consisted of peripheral blood, taken before any cancer treatment. Source of these receptors: a woman between 18 and 55 years old with stage III lung adenocarcinoma.

The genes are TRBV7-9 and TRBJ2-7; TRBD1 might be the D (6 bases). V was clipped by 5 bases and J by 3 bases, with 20 bases between them. Germline values: CDR1 SEHNR, CDR2 FQNEAQ (reference sequence). This CDR3 region has 16 residues. CDR3 DNA: TGTGCCAGCAGCGCAATCCGGGACATTTGGGACTACGAGCAGTACTTC. Protein: CASSAIRDIWDYEQYF.

The J gene is TRBJ1-5, the V gene TRBV7-8; 7 bases match TRBD1. J gave up 1 base and V 5 bases, and 8 bases lay outside the gene matches. CDR3 size: 16 residues. Germline CDR1 and CDR2: SGHVS and FQNEAQ. The CDR3 is CASSASPGQSNQPQHF. CDR3 nucleotides: TGTGCCAGCAGCGCATCCCCGGGACAGAGCAATCAGCCCCAGCATTTT.

The V and J genes are TRBV9 and TRBJ1-1; possible D gene TRBD1, 5 bases. Germline V gives CDR1 SGDLS, CDR2 YYNGEE. The V end lost 0 bases, the J end lost 0 bases, and 6 bases lay between the germline ends. The CDR3 sequence is 14 residues long. The CDR3 DNA sequence: TGTGCCAGCAGCGTAGGGGGCGTGAACACTGAAGCTTTCTTT. This gives the protein CASSVGGVNTEAFF.

This CDR3 is CASKEIPGSFGYTF. The CDR3 DNA reads TGTGCCAGCAAGGAGATACCGGGTTCATTTGGCTACACCTTC. The gene calls are TRBV6-1 and TRBJ1-2; no reliable D call. V was clipped by 7 bases and J by 7 bases, with 19 bases between them. Germline V gene lookup returns CDR1 MNHNS and CDR2 SASEGT. This CDR3 spans 14 amino acids.

The V gene is TRBV5-1, the J gene TRBJ2-7; 8 bases agree with TRBD2. V dropped 3 bases and J dropped 6; count of bases not matched to a gene: 11. The length of the CDR3 is 15 residues. CDR1 is SGHRS and CDR2 is YFSETQ in the germline V gene. CDR3 protein: CASSSVTGTRSEQYF. In DNA form, the CDR3 reads TGCGCCAGCAGCTCCGTGACCGGGACTAGATCCGAGCAGTACTTC.

The chain employs TRBV6-5 and TRBJ2-5; D unclear. Trimming shortened V by 6 bases and J by 4 bases, and 15 bases separated the two germline ends. This CDR3 comprises 14 residues. Germline CDR1 MNHEY, CDR2 SVGAGI. The CDR3 loop reads CASRQTPPIETQYF. CDR3 nucleotides: TGTGCCAGCAGACAGACACCCCCCATAGAGACCCAGTACTTC.

The chain has TRBV5-1 and TRBJ2-1, with D tentatively TRBD2 (5 bases). V was pared by 0 bases and J by 5 bases, with 12 bases between. Germline V gene lookup returns CDR1 SGHRS and CDR2 YFSETQ. This CDR3 spans 15 amino acids. The CDR3 sequence is CASSLVPAANNEQFF. In DNA form, the CDR3 reads TGCGCCAGCAGCTTGGTCCCAGCGGCTAACAATGAGCAGTTCTTC. Full variable domain (rest looked up from reference TRBV5-1 and TRBJ2-1): KAGVTQTPRYLIKTRGQQVTLSCSPISGHRSVSWYQQTPGQGLQFLFEYFSETQRNKGNFPGRFSGRQFSNSRSEMNVSTLELGDSALYLCASSLVPAANNEQFFGPGTRLTVL.

The rearrangement uses TRBV21-1 and TRBJ2-3; the D call in the table, TRBD1, was not verified against the DNA. TRBV21-1 is classified as a pseudogene. CDR3 length: 16 residues. This CDR3 reads CASNFGGQVSTDTQYF. Here the CDR3 DNA reads TGTGCCAGCAACTTCGGAGGACAGGTGAGCACAGATACGCAGTATTTT.

The rearrangement links TRBV9 to TRBJ2-1; 7 bases are shared with TRBD1. Germline CDR1 and CDR2: SGDLS and YYNGEE. V dropped 3 bases and J dropped 5; count of bases not matched to a gene: 11. CDR3 length: 16 amino acids. CDR3 bases: TGTGCCAGCAGCGCCCCAAGGACAGGTATCCACAATGAGCAGTTCTTC. Protein product: CASSAPRTGIHNEQFF.

The rearrangement links TRBV5-4 to TRBJ2-5; the D gene is possibly TRBD1 (5 bases). Germline CDR1 SGHNT, CDR2 YYREEE (reference sequence). This CDR3 is 13 amino acids long. V was clipped by 2 bases and J by 2 bases, with 7 bases between them. The CDR3, as DNA: TGTGCCAGCAGCTTCGACAGACAAGAGACCCAGTACTTC. This sequence encodes CASSFDRQETQYF. The variable domain in full, with the rest retrieved from reference TRBV5-4 and TRBJ2-5, is ETGVTQSPTHLIKTRGQQVTLRCSSQSGHNTVSWYQQALGQGPQFIFQYYREEENGRGNFPPRFSGLQFPNYSSELNVNALELDDSALYLCASSFDRQETQYFGPGTRLLVL.

The chain has TRBV2 and TRBJ1-5, with a possible D match to TRBD1 (5 bases). CDR3 length: 12 residues. Germline values: CDR1 SNHLY, CDR2 FYNNEI. The V and J ends lost 4 bases and 11 bases respectively, with 12 bases between them. The CDR3 DNA follows: TGTGCCAGCAGTGGACCTCCGGGGGCCCAGCATTTT. Protein product: CASSGPPGAQHF.

V gene TRBV6-5 combines with J gene TRBJ1-5; TRBD1 aligns across 10 bases. V shed 7 bases, J shed 7 bases, and the junction held 10 bases outside the gene matches. CDR1 is MNHEY and CDR2 is SVGAGI in the germline V gene. The CDR3 contains 15 residues. The DNA of the CDR3 is TGTGCCAGCACCGAGACAGGGGGCAAAGGGCAGCCCCAGCATTTT. It translates to CASTETGGKGQPQHF.

The chain recombines TRBV18 with TRBJ1-1; 7 bases match TRBD1. Germline values: CDR1 KGHSH, CDR2 LQKENI. Trimming at V came to 3 bases and at J to 4 bases, leaving 8 bases not matched to a gene. The CDR3 sequence is 15 residues long. The CDR3 DNA follows: TGTGCCAGCTCACCCGAGACAGGGTGGGTCACTGAAGCTTTCTTT. Translation: CASSPETGWVTEAFF.

V is TRBV27 and J is TRBJ1-2; D is unresolved. In germline, CDR1 is MNHEY, CDR2 SMNVEV (reference sequence). This CDR3 has 15 residues. The V end was cut by 6 bases, the J end by 4 bases, with 18 bases between. In DNA form, the CDR3 reads TGTGCCAGCAGGGCCTCTGGATTCATTGGCTATGGCTACACCTTC. Protein: CASRASGFIGYGYTF.

The chain combines TRBV19 with TRBJ1-1; no clear D. The CDR3 has 11 residues. Germline-derived CDR1 and CDR2 are LNHDA and SQIVND (reference sequence). V gave up 3 bases and J gave up 5 bases, with 4 bases separating them. The CDR3 nucleotides are TGTGCCAGTAGTATCGGAACTGAAGCTTTCTTT. It is translated as CASSIGTEAFF.

This clone was detected only once. CDR3 loop: CASSLQGITDTQYF. The CDR3 DNA reads TGTGCCAGTAGCTTACAGGGTATTACAGATACGCAGTATTTT. The chain links TRBV19 to TRBJ2-3; D is possibly TRBD1 (6 bases). V shed 6 bases and J shed 3 bases, with 13 bases lying between them. Germline V gene lookup returns CDR1 LNHDA and CDR2 SQIVND (reference sequence). The CDR3 sequence is 14 residues long.

J is TRBJ2-7 and V is TRBV7-9, with D unclear. The ends were cut back, 0 bases at V and 7 bases at J, with 19 bases in the middle. The CDR3 sequence is 16 residues long. Germline V gene data show CDR1 as SEHNR and CDR2 as FQNEAQ (reference sequence). CDR3 nucleotides: TGTGCCAGCAGCTTAGCGCAGGTCCCCCGTGTTTATGAGCAGTACTTC. Amino acid sequence: CASSLAQVPRVYEQYF.

CDR3 loop: CASSLFTNSYEQYF. The CDR3 DNA reads as TGTGCCAGCAGCTTATTCACAAACTCCTACGAGCAGTACTTC. The chain uses TRBV11-2 and TRBJ2-7, with D unclear. Trimming left V 2 bases short and J 0 bases short, with 8 bases between. The CDR3 length is 14 residues. Looked up from germline, CDR1 is SGHAT and CDR2 is FQNNGV.